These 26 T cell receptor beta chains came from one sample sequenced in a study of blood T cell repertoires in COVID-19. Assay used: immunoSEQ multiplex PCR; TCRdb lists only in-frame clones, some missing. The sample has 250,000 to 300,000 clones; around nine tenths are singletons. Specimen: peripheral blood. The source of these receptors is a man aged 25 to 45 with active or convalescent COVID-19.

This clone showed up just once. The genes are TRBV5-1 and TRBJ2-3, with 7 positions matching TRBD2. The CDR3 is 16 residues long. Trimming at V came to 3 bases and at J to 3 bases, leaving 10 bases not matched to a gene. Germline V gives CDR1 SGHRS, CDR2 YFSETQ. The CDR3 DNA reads TGCGCCAGCAGCTCCGATGGTGGGGGGGAAACAGATACGCAGTATTTT. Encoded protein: CASSSDGGGETDTQYF. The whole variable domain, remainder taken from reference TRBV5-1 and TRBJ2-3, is KAGVTQTPRYLIKTRGQQVTLSCSPISGHRSVSWYQQTPGQGLQFLFEYFSETQRNKGNFPGRFSGRQFSNSRSEMNVSTLELGDSALYLCASSSDGGGETDTQYFGPGTRLTVL.

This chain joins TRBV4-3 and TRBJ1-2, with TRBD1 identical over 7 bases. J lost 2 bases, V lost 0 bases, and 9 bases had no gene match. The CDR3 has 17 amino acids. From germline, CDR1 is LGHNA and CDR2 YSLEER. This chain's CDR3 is CASSQDRRGQDNYGYTF. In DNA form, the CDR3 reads TGCGCCAGCAGCCAAGATCGGAGAGGACAGGACAACTATGGCTACACCTTC.

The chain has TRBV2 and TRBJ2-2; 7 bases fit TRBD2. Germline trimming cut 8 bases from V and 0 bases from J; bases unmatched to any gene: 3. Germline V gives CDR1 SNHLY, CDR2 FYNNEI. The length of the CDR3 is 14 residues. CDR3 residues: CASSGLANTGELFF. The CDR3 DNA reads TGTGCCAGCTCAGGACTAGCGAACACCGGGGAGCTGTTTTTT.

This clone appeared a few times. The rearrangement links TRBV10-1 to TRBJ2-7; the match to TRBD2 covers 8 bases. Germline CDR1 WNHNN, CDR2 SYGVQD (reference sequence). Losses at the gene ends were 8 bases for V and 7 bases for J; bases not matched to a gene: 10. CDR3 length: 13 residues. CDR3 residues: CASGTGGRREQYF. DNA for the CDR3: TGCGCCAGCGGAACGGGGGGGCGTCGAGAGCAGTACTTC.

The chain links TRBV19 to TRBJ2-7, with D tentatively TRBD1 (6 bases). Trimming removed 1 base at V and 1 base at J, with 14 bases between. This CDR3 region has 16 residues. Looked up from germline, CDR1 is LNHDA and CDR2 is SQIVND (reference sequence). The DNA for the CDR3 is TGTGCCAGTAGTATAGGATCCGGACAGTCTTCCTACGAGCAGTACTTC. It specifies CASSIGSGQSSYEQYF. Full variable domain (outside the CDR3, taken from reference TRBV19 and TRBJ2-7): DGGITQSPKYLFRKEGQNVTLSCEQNLNHDAMYWYRQDPGQGLRLIYYSQIVNDFQKGDIAEGYSVSREKKESFPLTVTSAQKNPTAFYLCASSIGSGQSSYEQYFGPGTRLTVT.

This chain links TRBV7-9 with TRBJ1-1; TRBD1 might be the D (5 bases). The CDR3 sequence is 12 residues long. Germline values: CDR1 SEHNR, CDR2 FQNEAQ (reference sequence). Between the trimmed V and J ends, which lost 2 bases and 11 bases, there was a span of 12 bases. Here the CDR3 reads CASSLHRGDAFF. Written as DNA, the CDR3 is TGTGCCAGCAGCTTACATCGGGGGGATGCTTTCTTT.

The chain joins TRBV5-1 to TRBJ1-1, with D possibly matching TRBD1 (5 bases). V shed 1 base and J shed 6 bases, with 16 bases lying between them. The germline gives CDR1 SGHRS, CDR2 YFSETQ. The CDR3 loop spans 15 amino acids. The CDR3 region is CASSLRQGVDAEAFF. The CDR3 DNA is TGCGCCAGCAGCTTGCGTCAGGGCGTGGACGCTGAAGCTTTCTTT.

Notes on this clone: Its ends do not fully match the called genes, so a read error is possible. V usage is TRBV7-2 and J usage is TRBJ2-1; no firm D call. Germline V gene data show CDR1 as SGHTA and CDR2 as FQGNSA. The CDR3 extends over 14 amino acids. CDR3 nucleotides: TGTGCCGGCAGCTTAGAAGCCAGCGCTAATGAGCAGTTCTTC. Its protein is CAGSLEASANEQFF.

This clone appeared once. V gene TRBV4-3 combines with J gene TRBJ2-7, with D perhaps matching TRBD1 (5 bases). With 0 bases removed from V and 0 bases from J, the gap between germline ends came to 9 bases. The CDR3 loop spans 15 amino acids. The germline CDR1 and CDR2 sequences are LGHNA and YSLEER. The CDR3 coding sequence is TGCGCCAGCAGCCAAGATACAGGACACTCCTACGAGCAGTACTTC. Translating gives CASSQDTGHSYEQYF.

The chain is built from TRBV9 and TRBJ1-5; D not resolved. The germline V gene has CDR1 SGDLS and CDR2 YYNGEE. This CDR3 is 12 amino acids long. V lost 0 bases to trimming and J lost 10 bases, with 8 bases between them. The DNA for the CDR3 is TGTGCCAGCAGCGTAGATACGGGACCCCAGCATTTT. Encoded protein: CASSVDTGPQHF.

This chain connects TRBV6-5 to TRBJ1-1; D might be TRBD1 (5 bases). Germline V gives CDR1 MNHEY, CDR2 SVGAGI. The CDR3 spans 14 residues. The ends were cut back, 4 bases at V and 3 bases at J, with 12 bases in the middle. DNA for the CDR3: TGTGCCAGCAGTTCCTACCGGGGGTACACTGAAGCTTTCTTT. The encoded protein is CASSSYRGYTEAFF.

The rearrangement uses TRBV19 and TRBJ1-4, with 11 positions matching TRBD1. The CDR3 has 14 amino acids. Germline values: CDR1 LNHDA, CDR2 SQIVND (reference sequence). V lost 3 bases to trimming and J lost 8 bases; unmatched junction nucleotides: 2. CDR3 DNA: TGTGCCAGTAGTATCGGGACAGGGGGGGAAAAACTGTTTTTT. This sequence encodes CASSIGTGGEKLFF. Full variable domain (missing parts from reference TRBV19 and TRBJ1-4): DGGITQSPKYLFRKEGQNVTLSCEQNLNHDAMYWYRQDPGQGLRLIYYSQIVNDFQKGDIAEGYSVSREKKESFPLTVTSAQKNPTAFYLCASSIGTGGEKLFFGSGTQLSVL.

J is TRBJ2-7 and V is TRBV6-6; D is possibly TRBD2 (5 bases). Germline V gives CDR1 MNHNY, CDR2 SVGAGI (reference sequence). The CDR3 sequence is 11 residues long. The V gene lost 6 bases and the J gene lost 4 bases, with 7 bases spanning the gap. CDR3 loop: CASRTTYEQYF. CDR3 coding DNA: TGTGCCAGCAGGACTACTTACGAGCAGTACTTC.

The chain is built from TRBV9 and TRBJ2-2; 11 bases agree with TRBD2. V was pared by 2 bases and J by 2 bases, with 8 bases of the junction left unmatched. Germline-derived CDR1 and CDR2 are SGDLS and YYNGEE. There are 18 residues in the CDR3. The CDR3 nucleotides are TGTGCCAGCAGCGTGAATCCGACTAGCGGGGACAACACCGGGGAGCTGTTTTTT. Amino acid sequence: CASSVNPTSGDNTGELFF.

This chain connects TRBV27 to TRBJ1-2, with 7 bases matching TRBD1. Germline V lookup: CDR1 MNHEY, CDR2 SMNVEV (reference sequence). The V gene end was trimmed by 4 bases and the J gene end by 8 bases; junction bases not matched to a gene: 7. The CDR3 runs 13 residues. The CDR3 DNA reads TGTGCCAGCAGTTCCGGAGGGGGCGCAGGCTACACCTTC. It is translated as CASSSGGGAGYTF.

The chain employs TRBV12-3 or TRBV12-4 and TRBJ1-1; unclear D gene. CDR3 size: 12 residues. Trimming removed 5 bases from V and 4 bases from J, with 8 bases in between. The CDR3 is CASSTSGTEAFF. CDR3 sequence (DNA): TGTGCCAGCAGTACATCGGGCACTGAAGCTTTCTTT.

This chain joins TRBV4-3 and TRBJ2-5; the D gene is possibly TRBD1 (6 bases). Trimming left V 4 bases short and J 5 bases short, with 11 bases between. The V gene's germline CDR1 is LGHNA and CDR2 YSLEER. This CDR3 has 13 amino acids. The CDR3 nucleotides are TGCGCCAGCAGCCTAGACAGGTCGGAGACCCAGTACTTC. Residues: CASSLDRSETQYF.

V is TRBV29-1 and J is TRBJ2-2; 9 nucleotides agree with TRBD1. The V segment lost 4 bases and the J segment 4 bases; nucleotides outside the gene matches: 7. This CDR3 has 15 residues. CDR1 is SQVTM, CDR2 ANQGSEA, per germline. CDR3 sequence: CSVGWDRVTTGELFF. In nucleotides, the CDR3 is TGCAGCGTTGGATGGGACAGGGTCACCACCGGGGAGCTGTTTTTT.

CDR3 amino acids: CASSFLASTDTQYF. The DNA for the CDR3 is TGCGCCAGCAGCTTTCTAGCGAGCACAGATACGCAGTATTTT. The chain has TRBV5-1 and TRBJ2-3; weak D call: TRBD2 (6 bases). The CDR3 is made up of 14 amino acids. The germline gives CDR1 SGHRS, CDR2 YFSETQ. Deletions cut 2 bases from V and 0 bases from J, with 7 bases between.

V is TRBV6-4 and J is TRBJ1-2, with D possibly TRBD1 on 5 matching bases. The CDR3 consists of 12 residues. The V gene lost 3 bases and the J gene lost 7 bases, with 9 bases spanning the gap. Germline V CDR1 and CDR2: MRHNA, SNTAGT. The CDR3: CASSESGFGYTF. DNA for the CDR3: TGTGCCAGCAGTGAGTCAGGGTTTGGCTACACCTTC.

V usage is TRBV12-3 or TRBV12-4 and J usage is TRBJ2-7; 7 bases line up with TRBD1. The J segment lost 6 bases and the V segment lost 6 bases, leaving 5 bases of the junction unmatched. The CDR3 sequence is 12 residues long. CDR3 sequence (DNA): TGTGCCAGCAGGACTACAGGGGCCGAGCAGTACTTC. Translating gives CASRTTGAEQYF.

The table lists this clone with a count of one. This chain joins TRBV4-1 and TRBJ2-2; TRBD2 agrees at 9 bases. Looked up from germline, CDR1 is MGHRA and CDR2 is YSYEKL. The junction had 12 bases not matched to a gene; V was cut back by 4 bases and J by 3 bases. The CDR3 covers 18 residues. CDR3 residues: CASSLAPGLADDTGELFF. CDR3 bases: TGCGCCAGCAGCCTAGCCCCGGGACTAGCTGATGACACCGGGGAGCTGTTTTTT.

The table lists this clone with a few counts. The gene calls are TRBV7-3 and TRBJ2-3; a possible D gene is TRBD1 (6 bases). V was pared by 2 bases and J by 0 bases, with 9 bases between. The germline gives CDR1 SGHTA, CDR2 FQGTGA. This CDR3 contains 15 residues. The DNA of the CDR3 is TGTGCCAGCAGCTTACAGGGGTTAAGCACAGATACGCAGTATTTT. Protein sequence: CASSLQGLSTDTQYF. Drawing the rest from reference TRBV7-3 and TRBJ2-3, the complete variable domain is GAGVSQTPSNKVTEKGKYVELRCDPISGHTALYWYRQSLGQGPEFLIYFQGTGAADDSGLPNDRFFAVRPEGSVSTLKIQRTERGDSAVYLCASSLQGLSTDTQYFGPGTRLTVL.

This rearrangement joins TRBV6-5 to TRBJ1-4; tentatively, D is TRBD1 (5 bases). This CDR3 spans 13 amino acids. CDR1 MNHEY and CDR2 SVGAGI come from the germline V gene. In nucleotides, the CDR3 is TGTGCGACGGGGGTGGTGACTAATGAAAAACTGTTTTTT. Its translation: CATGVVTNEKLFF.

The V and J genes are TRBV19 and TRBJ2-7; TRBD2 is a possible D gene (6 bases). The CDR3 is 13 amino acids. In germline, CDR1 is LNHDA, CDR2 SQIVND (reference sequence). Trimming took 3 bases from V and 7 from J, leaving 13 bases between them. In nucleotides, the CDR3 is TGTGCCAGTAGTATGGCCAGGGACTTGGAGCAGTACTTC. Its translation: CASSMARDLEQYF.

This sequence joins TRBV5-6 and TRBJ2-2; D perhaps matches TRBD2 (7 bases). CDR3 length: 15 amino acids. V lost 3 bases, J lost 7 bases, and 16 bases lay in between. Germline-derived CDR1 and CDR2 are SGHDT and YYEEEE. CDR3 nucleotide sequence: TGTGCCAGCAGCTACGGGGGGCCTTTCGTCGGGGAGCTGTTTTTT. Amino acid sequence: CASSYGGPFVGELFF.